This T cell receptor beta chain was observed in a study of OX40 agonist ivuxolimab in advanced cancers. Study conclusions and caveats: Some patients who did not respond also had low normalized T-cell clonal expansion. In general, CD8+ T cells held more expanded clones than CD4+ did, on average.

In germline, CDR1 is LNHDA, CDR2 SQIVND (reference sequence). The CDR3 is 14 amino acids. V lost 4 bases, J lost 6 bases, and 15 bases lay in between. On this clone: Its antigen is undetermined.

The table came from immunoSEQ multiplex PCR; TCRdb's copy has only in-frame clones and leaves some out. The data hold approximately 25,000 clones, with over 75% observed a single time. The chain joins TRBV19 to TRBJ1-2; D is unresolved. This sample comprised CD4+ or CD8+ T cells sorted from blood, obtained in a trial of the OX40 agonist ivuxolimab. The sequence came from an adult with an advanced solid tumor such as melanoma, head and neck, liver or kidney cancer. CDR3 DNA sequence: TGTGCCAGTAGTACCTCGGGGAGGGTCGATGGCTACACCTTC. Translating it yields CASSTSGRVDGYTF. Full variable domain (missing parts from reference TRBV19 and TRBJ1-2): DGGITQSPKYLFRKEGQNVTLSCEQNLNHDAMYWYRQDPGQGLRLIYYSQIVNDFQKGDIAEGYSVSREKKESFPLTVTSAQKNPTAFYLCASSTSGRVDGYTFGSGTRLTVV.